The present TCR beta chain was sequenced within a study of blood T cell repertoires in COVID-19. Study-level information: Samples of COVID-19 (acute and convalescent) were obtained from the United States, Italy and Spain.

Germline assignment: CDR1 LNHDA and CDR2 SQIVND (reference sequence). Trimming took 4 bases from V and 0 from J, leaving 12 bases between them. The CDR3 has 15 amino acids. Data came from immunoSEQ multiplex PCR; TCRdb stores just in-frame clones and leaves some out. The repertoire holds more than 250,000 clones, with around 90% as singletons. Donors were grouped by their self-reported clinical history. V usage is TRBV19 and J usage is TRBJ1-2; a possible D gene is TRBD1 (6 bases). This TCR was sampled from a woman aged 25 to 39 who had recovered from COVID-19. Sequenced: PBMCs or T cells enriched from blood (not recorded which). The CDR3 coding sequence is TGTGCCAGTAGTAATTCGGCAGGGGCTAACTATGGCTACACCTTC. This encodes CASSNSAGANYGYTF.